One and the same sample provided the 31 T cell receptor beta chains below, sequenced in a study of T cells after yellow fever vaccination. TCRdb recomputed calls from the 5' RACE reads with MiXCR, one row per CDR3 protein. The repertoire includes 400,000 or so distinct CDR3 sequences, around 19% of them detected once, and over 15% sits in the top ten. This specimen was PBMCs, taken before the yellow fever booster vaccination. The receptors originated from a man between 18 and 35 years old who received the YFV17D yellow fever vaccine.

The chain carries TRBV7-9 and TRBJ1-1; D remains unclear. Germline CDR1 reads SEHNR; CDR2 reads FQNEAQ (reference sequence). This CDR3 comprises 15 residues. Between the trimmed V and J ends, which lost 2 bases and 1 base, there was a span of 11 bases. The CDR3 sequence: CASSLLIETNTEAFF. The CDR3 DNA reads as TGTGCCAGCAGCTTACTTATAGAGACGAACACTGAAGCTTTCTTT.

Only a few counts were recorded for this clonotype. The DNA of the CDR3 is TGTGCCATCAGTAACGCAGGGCAGAACACCGGGGAGCTGTTTTTT. Its translation: CAISNAGQNTGELFF. The rearrangement uses TRBV10-3 and TRBJ2-2, with D tentatively TRBD1 (5 bases). This CDR3 comprises 15 residues. Germline V lookup: CDR1 ENHRY, CDR2 SYGVKD. V was clipped by 5 bases and J by 1 base, with 11 bases between them.

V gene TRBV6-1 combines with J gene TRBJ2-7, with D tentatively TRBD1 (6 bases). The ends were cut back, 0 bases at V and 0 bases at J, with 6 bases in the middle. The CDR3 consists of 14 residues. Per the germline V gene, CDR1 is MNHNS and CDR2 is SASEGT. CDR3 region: CASSEADSSYEQYF. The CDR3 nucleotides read TGTGCCAGCAGTGAAGCGGACAGCTCCTACGAGCAGTACTTC.

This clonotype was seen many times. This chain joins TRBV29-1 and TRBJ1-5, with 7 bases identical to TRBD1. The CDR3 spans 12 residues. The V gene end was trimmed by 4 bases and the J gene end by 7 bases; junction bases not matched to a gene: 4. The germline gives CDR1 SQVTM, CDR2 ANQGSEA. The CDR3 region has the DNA TGCAGCGTTGGAGGGGGACAGCAGCCCCAGCATTTT. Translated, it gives CSVGGGQQPQHF. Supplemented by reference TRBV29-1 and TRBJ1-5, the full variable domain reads SAVISQKPSRDICQRGTSLTIQCQVDSQVTMMFWYRQQPGQSLTLIATANQGSEATYESGFVIDKFPISRPNLTFSTLTVSNMSPEDSSIYLCSVGGGQQPQHFGDGTRLSIL.

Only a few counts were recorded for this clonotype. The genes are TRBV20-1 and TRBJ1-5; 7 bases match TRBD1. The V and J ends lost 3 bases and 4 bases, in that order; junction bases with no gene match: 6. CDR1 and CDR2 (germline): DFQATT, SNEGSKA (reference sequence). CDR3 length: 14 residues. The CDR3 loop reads CSASDRAGNQPQHF. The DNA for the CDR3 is TGCAGTGCTAGCGACAGGGCAGGAAATCAGCCCCAGCATTTT.

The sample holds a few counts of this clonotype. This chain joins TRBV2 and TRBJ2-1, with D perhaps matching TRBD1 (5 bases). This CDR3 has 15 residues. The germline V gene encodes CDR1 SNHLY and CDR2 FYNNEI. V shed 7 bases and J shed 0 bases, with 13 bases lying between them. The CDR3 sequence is CASTLDTSSYNEQFF. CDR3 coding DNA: TGTGCCAGCACCCTGGACACGAGCTCCTACAATGAGCAGTTCTTC. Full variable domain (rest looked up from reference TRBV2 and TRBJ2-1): EPEVTQTPSHQVTQMGQEVILRCVPISNHLYFYWYRQILGQKVEFLVSFYNNEISEKSEIFDDQFSVERPDGSNFTLKIRSTKLEDSAMYFCASTLDTSSYNEQFFGPGTRLTVL.

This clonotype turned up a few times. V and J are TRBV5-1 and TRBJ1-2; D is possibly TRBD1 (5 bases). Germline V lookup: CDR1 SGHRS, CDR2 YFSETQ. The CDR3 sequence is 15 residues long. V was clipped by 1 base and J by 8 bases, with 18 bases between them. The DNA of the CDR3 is TGCGCCAGCAGCTTGTTCGCGCGCCGCGGGGGGGGCTACACCTTC. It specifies CASSLFARRGGGYTF.

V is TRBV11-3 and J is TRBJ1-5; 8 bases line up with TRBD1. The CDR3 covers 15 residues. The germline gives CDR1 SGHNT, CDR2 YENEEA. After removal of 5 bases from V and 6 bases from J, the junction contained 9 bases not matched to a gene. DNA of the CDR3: TGTGCCAGCAGCCGCCCCTCAGGGGGCACTCAGCCCCAGCATTTT. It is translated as CASSRPSGGTQPQHF.

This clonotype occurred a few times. The DNA of the CDR3 is TGTGCCAGCAGCCCCGGGACTAGCGGGGGGGGTGAGCAGTTCTTC. It specifies CASSPGTSGGGEQFF. The chain employs TRBV7-3 and TRBJ2-1; 16 bases are shared with TRBD2. In germline, CDR1 is SGHTA, CDR2 FQGTGA. The V and J ends lost 5 bases and 9 bases, in that order; junction bases with no gene match: 4. The CDR3 spans 15 residues.

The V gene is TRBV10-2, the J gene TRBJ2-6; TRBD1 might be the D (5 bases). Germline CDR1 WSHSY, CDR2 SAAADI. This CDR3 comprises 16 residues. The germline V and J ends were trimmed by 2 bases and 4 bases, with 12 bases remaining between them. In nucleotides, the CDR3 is TGCGCCAGCAGTGAGGGCCAGGGTTCAGGGGCCAACGTCCTGACTTTC. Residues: CASSEGQGSGANVLTF.

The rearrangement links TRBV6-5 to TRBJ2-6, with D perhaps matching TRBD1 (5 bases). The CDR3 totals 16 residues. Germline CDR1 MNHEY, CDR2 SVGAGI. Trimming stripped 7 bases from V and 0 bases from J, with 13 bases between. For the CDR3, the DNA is TGTGCCAGCACCCGGACACCATCCTCTGGGGCCAACGTCCTGACTTTC. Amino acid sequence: CASTRTPSSGANVLTF.

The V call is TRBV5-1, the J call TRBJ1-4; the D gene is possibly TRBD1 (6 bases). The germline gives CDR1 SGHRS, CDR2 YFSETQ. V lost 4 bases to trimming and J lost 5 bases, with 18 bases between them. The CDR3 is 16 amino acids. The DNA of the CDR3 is TGCGCCAGCAGCGCGTCTACAGGGAGGGGGAATGAAAAACTGTTTTTT. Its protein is CASSASTGRGNEKLFF. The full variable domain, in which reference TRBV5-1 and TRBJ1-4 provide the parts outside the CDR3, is KAGVTQTPRYLIKTRGQQVTLSCSPISGHRSVSWYQQTPGQGLQFLFEYFSETQRNKGNFPGRFSGRQFSNSRSEMNVSTLELGDSALYLCASSASTGRGNEKLFFGSGTQLSVL.

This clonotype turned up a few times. The CDR3 loop reads CASSFGQYGYTF. The CDR3 nucleotides are TGCGCCAGCAGCTTTGGACAGTATGGCTACACCTTC. The chain carries TRBV5-1 and TRBJ1-2; possibly TRBD1 for D (6 bases). The V gene's germline CDR1 is SGHRS and CDR2 YFSETQ. V lost 2 bases and J lost 5, with 7 bases in between. The CDR3 length is 12 residues.

The CDR3 bases are TGCGCCAGCAGTGAGTTGGGGACTAGCGGAGAGACCCAGTACTTC. This codes for CASSELGTSGETQYF. The chain has TRBV10-1 and TRBJ2-5; 11 bases are a match to TRBD2. This CDR3 is 15 amino acids long. Germline V CDR1 and CDR2: WNHNN, SYGVQD (reference sequence). V trimming: 1 base; J trimming: 4 bases; junction bases outside the gene matches: 2.

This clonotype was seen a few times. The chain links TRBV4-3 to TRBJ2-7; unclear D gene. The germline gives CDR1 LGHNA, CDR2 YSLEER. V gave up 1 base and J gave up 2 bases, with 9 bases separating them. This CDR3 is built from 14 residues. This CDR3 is CASSQGTPPYEQYF. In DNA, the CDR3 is TGCGCCAGCAGCCAAGGAACACCTCCCTACGAGCAGTACTTC.

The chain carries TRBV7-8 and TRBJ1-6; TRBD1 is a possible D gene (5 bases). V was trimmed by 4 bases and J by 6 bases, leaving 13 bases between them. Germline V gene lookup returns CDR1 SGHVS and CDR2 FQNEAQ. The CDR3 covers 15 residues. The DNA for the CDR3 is TGTGCCAGCAGCTCCCGGACATTTAGTAATTCACCCCTCCACTTT. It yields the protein CASSSRTFSNSPLHF. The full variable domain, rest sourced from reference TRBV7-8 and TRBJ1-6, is GAGVSQSPRYKVAKRGQDVALRCDPISGHVSLFWYQQALGQGPEFLTYFQNEAQLDKSGLPSDRFFAERPEGSVSTLKIQRTQQEDSAVYLCASSSRTFSNSPLHFGNGTRLTVT.

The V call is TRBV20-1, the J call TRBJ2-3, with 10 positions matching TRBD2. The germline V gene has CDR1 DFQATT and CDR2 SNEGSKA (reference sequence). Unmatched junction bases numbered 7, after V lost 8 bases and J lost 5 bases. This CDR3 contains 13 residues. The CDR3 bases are TGCAGTCCCTCTAGCGGGGGAGGAGATACGCAGTATTTT. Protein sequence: CSPSSGGGDTQYF.

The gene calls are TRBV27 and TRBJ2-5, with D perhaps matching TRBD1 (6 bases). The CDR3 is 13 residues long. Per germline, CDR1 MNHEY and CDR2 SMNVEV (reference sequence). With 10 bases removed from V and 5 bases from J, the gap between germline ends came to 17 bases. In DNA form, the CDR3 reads TGTGCCACCTCCGGGACAACCGGGGAGACCCAGTACTTC. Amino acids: CATSGTTGETQYF.

CDR3 in amino acids: CASGTSSTDTQYF. In nucleotides, the CDR3 is TGTGCCAGCGGGACTTCAAGCACAGATACGCAGTATTTT. The chain employs TRBV9 and TRBJ2-3, with TRBD2 as a possible D gene (6 bases). Trimming took 7 bases from V and 0 from J, leaving 9 bases between them. The CDR3 spans 13 residues. Germline values: CDR1 SGDLS, CDR2 YYNGEE.

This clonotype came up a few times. CDR3 nucleotides: TGCGCCAGCAGCCAACTAGCGGGGGGCCCCTACGAGCAGTACGTC. This gives the protein CASSQLAGGPYEQYV. The rearrangement links TRBV4-1 to TRBJ2-7; 11 bases agree with TRBD2. Germline CDR1 reads MGHRA; CDR2 reads YSYEKL. Losses at the gene ends were 2 bases for V and 2 bases for J; bases not matched to a gene: 2. The CDR3 loop spans 15 amino acids.

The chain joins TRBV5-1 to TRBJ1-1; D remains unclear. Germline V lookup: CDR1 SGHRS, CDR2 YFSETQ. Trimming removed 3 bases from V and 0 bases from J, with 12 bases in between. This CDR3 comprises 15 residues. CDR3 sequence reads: CASSSAGIMNTEAFF. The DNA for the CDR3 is TGCGCCAGCAGCTCCGCAGGAATCATGAACACTGAAGCTTTCTTT. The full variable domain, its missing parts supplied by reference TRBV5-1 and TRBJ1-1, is KAGVTQTPRYLIKTRGQQVTLSCSPISGHRSVSWYQQTPGQGLQFLFEYFSETQRNKGNFPGRFSGRQFSNSRSEMNVSTLELGDSALYLCASSSAGIMNTEAFFGQGTRLTVV.

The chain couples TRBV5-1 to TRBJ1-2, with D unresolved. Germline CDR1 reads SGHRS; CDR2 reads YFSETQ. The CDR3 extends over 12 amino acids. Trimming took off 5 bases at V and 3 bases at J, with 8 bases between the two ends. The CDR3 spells CASSQEHYGYTF. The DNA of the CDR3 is TGCGCCAGCAGTCAGGAGCACTATGGCTACACCTTC.

CDR3 region: CATSAGYNEQFF. The DNA of the CDR3 is TGTGCCACCAGTGCCGGTTACAATGAGCAGTTCTTC. The chain joins TRBV24-1 to TRBJ2-1; no clear D gene. CDR1 and CDR2 (germline): KGHDR, SFDVKD. V dropped 5 bases and J dropped 4 bases, with 5 bases sitting between them. The CDR3 extends over 12 amino acids.

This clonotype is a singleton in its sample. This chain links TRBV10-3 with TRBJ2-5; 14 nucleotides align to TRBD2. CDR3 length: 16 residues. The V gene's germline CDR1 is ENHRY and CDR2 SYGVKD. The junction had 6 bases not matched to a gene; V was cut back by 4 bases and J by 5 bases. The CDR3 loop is CAISVTSGGAWETQYF. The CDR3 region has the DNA TGTGCCATCAGTGTGACTAGCGGGGGGGCGTGGGAGACCCAGTACTTC.

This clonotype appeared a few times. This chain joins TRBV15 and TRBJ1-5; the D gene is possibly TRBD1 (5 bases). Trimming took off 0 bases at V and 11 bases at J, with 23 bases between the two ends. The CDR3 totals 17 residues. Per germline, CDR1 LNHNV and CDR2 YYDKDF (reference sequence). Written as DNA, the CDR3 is TGTGCCACCAGCAGAGAGCATCCCGCTCCGGGGGGTCCAGCCCAGCATTTT. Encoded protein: CATSREHPAPGGPAQHF.

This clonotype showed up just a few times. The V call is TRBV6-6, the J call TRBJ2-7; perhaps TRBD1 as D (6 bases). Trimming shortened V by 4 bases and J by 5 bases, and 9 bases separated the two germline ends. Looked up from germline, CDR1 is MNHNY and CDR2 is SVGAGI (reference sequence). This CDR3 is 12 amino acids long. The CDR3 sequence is CASSLQGNEQYV. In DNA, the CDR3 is TGTGCCAGCAGTTTACAGGGAAACGAGCAGTACGTC.

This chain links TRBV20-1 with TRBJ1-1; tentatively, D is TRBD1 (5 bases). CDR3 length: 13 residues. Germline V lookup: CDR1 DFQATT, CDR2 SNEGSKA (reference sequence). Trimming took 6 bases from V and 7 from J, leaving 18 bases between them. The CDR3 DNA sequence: TGCAGTGCAAGTGGGGTGGACACTGGTGAAGCTTTCTTT. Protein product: CSASGVDTGEAFF.

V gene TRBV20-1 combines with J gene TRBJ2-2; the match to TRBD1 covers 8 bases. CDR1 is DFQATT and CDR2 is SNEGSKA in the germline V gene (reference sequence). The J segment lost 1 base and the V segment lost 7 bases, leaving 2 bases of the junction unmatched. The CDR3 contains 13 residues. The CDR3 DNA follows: TGCAGTGACAGGGGGGTGAACACCGGGGAGCTGTTTTTT. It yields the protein CSDRGVNTGELFF.

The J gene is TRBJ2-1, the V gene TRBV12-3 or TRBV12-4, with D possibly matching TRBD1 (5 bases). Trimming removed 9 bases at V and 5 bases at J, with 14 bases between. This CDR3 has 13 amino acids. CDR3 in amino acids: CASRSGRDNEQFF. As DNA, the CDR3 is TGTGCCAGTAGGAGTGGCAGGGACAATGAGCAGTTCTTC.

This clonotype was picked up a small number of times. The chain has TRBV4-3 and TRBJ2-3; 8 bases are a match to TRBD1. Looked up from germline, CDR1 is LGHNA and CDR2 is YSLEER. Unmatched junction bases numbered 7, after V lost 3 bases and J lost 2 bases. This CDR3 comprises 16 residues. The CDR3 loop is CASSQTGQGFTDTQYF. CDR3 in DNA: TGCGCCAGCAGCCAGACCGGACAGGGCTTCACAGATACGCAGTATTTT.

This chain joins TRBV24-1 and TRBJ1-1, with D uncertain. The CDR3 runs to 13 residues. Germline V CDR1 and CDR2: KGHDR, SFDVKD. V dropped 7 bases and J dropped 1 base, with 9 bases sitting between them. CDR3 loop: CATSGEGNTEAFF. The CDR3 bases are TGTGCCACCAGCGGGGAGGGGAACACTGAAGCTTTCTTT.